Listed here are 25 T cell receptor beta chains from one sample, sequenced in a study of blood T cells in healthy people across ages. Sample-barcoded 5' priming and a J-beta primer mix drove a second PCR of roughly 7 to 11 cycles. TCRdb recomputed calls from the 5' RACE reads with MiXCR, one row per CDR3 protein. The sample includes 800,000 to 950,000 distinct CDR3 sequences, roughly 28% of them seen just once. These same records also appear under a second study, on T cells of mothers and their children.

The sample taken for sequencing was blood. These receptors were collected from a woman in her thirties or forties in good health.

The chain links TRBV4-1 to TRBJ2-1; D may match TRBD1 or TRBD2 (5 bases each). Germline-derived CDR1 and CDR2 are MGHRA and YSYEKL. The V and J ends lost 3 bases and 6 bases respectively, with 15 bases between them. There are 15 residues in the CDR3. The DNA for the CDR3 is TGCGCCAGCAGCCACCGGGACGGAATAGGCAATGAGCAGTTCTTC. Translation: CASSHRDGIGNEQFF.

This clonotype was counted ten times or more. The chain has TRBV10-3 and TRBJ1-2; TRBD1 matches 11 bases. CDR1 is ENHRY, CDR2 SYGVKD, per germline. The CDR3 totals 16 residues. The V and J ends lost 4 bases and 1 base, in that order; junction bases with no gene match: 5. The CDR3 DNA sequence: TGTGCCATCAGTGCGGGGACAGGGGGGATTAACTATGGCTACACCTTC. Protein product: CAISAGTGGINYGYTF.

The chain couples TRBV20-1 to TRBJ1-3; 8 nucleotides align to TRBD1. The CDR3 has 15 amino acids. V was clipped by 5 bases and J by 5 bases; unmatched bases: 11. Germline CDR1 DFQATT, CDR2 SNEGSKA (reference sequence). For the CDR3, the DNA is TGCAGTGCTGGGGACAGGTTATCCACCAGAAACACCATATATTTT. Protein sequence: CSAGDRLSTRNTIYF.

This clonotype was observed a handful of times. J is TRBJ1-2 and V is TRBV10-3; D possibly corresponds to TRBD1 (6 bases). Germline CDR1 ENHRY, CDR2 SYGVKD. Between the trimmed V and J ends, which lost 4 bases and 7 bases, there was a span of 13 bases. CDR3 size: 13 residues. CDR3 nucleotide sequence: TGTGCCATCAGTGTAGGCGACAGGCGTGGCTACACCTTC. Protein product: CAISVGDRRGYTF.

Concerning this clonotype itself: This may be a read error: a much more frequent sequence differs by one nucleotide. V usage is TRBV10-2 and J usage is TRBJ2-1; D ambiguous. The V and J ends lost 11 bases and 2 bases respectively, with 7 bases between them. CDR1 is WSHSY, CDR2 SAAADI, per germline. CDR3 length: 11 amino acids. The CDR3 is CAGTAYNEQFF. In nucleotides, the CDR3 is TGCGCCGGCACGGCCTACAATGAGCAGTTCTTC.

This clonotype was observed many times. The chain joins TRBV10-3 to TRBJ2-3, with a tentative D call TRBD1 (6 bases). Looked up from germline, CDR1 is ENHRY and CDR2 is SYGVKD. The CDR3 is 14 amino acids. Trimming shortened V by 7 bases and J by 2 bases, and 13 bases separated the two germline ends. The DNA for the CDR3 is TGTGCCATCAACCAGGGGCTCTCCACAGATACGCAGTATTTT. It translates to CAINQGLSTDTQYF.

This clonotype was detected a few times. The chain recombines TRBV7-2 with TRBJ2-1; D is uncertain. The V end was cut by 3 bases, the J end by 3 bases, with 12 bases between. The CDR3 spans 15 residues. Germline V gene lookup returns CDR1 SGHTA and CDR2 FQGNSA. The DNA of the CDR3 is TGTGCCAGCAGCTTGCGTGGGCAGATCTACAATGAGCAGTTCTTC. This sequence encodes CASSLRGQIYNEQFF. The full variable domain, its missing parts supplied by reference TRBV7-2 and TRBJ2-1, is GAGVSQSPSNKVTEKGKDVELRCDPISGHTALYWYRQSLGQGLEFLIYFQGNSAPDKSGLPSDRFSAERTGGSVSTLTIQRTQQEDSAVYLCASSLRGQIYNEQFFGPGTRLTVL.

At least ten counts were recorded for this clonotype. The genes are TRBV3-1 and TRBJ1-4; D is undetermined. The V end was cut by 3 bases, the J end by 5 bases, with 10 bases between. The CDR3 covers 14 residues. Germline-derived CDR1 and CDR2 are LGHDT and YNNKEL (reference sequence). CDR3: CASSHSGTNEKLFF. CDR3 nucleotides: TGTGCCAGCAGCCACAGTGGTACCAATGAAAAACTGTTTTTT.

There are a few counts of this clonotype. The V gene is TRBV20-1, the J gene TRBJ1-2; D gene ambiguous. This CDR3 comprises 12 residues. The germline gives CDR1 DFQATT, CDR2 SNEGSKA (reference sequence). Trimming pared 5 bases from V and 1 base from J, leaving 8 bases between. The CDR3 bases are TGCAGTGCTGCCGTCCGTAACTATGGCTACACCTTC. This sequence encodes CSAAVRNYGYTF.

With respect to this clonotype: One end of the junction does not line up with germline, which may come from a read error. The gene calls are TRBV12-3 or TRBV12-4 and TRBJ1-5; D unclear. This CDR3 has 13 residues. Written as DNA, the CDR3 is TGTGCCAGCGGTTTAGCTCTGGGTCAGCCCCAGCATTTT. Translating it yields CASGLALGQPQHF.

This sequence joins TRBV7-2 and TRBJ2-1; D is uncertain. This CDR3 region has 14 residues. Germline V gives CDR1 SGHTA, CDR2 FQGNSA. Deletions cut 2 bases from V and 5 bases from J, with 10 bases between. The CDR3 bases are TGTGCCAGCAGCTTAAGAAGATTTAACAATGAGCAGTTCTTC. Its protein is CASSLRRFNNEQFF.

The chain links TRBV4-3 to TRBJ2-6; TRBD2 matches at 7 bases. Germline loops: CDR1 LGHNA, CDR2 YSLEER. This CDR3 region has 17 residues. V shed 1 base, J shed 2 bases, and the junction held 5 bases outside the gene matches. The CDR3 sequence is CASSQAWGGAGANVLTF. The DNA for the CDR3 is TGCGCCAGCAGCCAAGCGTGGGGGGGTGCTGGGGCCAACGTCCTGACTTTC.

The chain joins TRBV21-1 to TRBJ1-1. TRBV21-1 is a known pseudogene. The CDR3 contains 12 residues. CDR3 sequence: CASSKHPAGAFF. DNA for the CDR3: TGTGCCAGCAGCAAACATCCGGCGGGAGCTTTCTTT.

This clonotype turned up a few times. The chain couples TRBV20-1 to TRBJ1-1; D is undetermined. CDR3 length: 12 residues. The V and J ends lost 5 bases and 0 bases respectively, with 7 bases between them. The germline V gene has CDR1 DFQATT and CDR2 SNEGSKA (reference sequence). DNA of the CDR3: TGCAGTGCTCCCGGGGTGAACACTGAAGCTTTCTTT. Translated, it gives CSAPGVNTEAFF.

This clonotype was counted many times. The rearrangement uses TRBV6-5 and TRBJ1-2, with 10 bases that match TRBD1. J gave up 5 bases and V 6 bases, and 9 bases lay outside the gene matches. Germline V gives CDR1 MNHEY, CDR2 SVGAGI. This CDR3 spans 15 amino acids. The CDR3 region is CASSRGQGGQYGYTF. The CDR3 DNA follows: TGTGCCAGCAGCCGTGGACAGGGGGGCCAATATGGCTACACCTTC.

The chain links TRBV6-1 to TRBJ2-2, with a weak D call TRBD1 (5 bases). The CDR3 sequence is 18 residues long. The V end was cut by 6 bases, the J end by 0 bases, with 20 bases between. In germline, CDR1 is MNHNS, CDR2 SASEGT. The CDR3 nucleotides read TGTGCCAGCAGACGAGACTTAAGGACAAAAGCGAACACCGGGGAGCTGTTTTTT. Translating it yields CASRRDLRTKANTGELFF.

The chain uses TRBV28 and TRBJ2-1, with D uncertain. CDR3 length equals 11 residues. Trimming stripped 6 bases from V and 4 bases from J, with 4 bases between. Germline lookup yields CDR1 MDHEN and CDR2 SYDVKM. CDR3 sequence reads: CASRYYNEQFF. The CDR3 region has the DNA TGTGCCAGCAGATATTACAATGAGCAGTTCTTC.

The J gene is TRBJ1-2, the V gene TRBV6-5; TRBD1 matches 7 bases. With 7 bases clipped from V and 4 bases from J, the junction kept 12 bases outside the gene matches. Germline V gene lookup returns CDR1 MNHEY and CDR2 SVGAGI. This CDR3 has 15 residues. The DNA for the CDR3 is TGTGCCAGCAAACCACAGGCAGGGGGTACCTATGGCTACACCTTC. It specifies CASKPQAGGTYGYTF.

This clonotype was counted between two and nine times. This rearrangement joins TRBV6-5 to TRBJ2-7; possible D gene TRBD2, 6 bases. The tail of the sequence fits TRBJ2-5 better, so the J call may be wrong. This CDR3 region has 15 residues. Germline V CDR1 and CDR2: MNHEY, SVGAGI. The chain's CDR3 is CASSYSGGGEETQYF. CDR3 in DNA: TGTGCCAGCAGTTACTCCGGGGGTGGCGAAGAGACCCAGTACTTC.

This clonotype occurred many times. This sequence joins TRBV12-3 or TRBV12-4 and TRBJ2-1; either TRBD1 or TRBD2 may fit D (7 bases each). The ends were cut back, 7 bases at V and 2 bases at J, with 18 bases in the middle. The CDR3 contains 16 residues. CDR3 nucleotide sequence: TGTGCCAGCACCCCAGGGGGGGTAGCGACCTACAATGAGCAGTTCTTC. Translated: CASTPGGVATYNEQFF.

In nucleotides, the CDR3 is TGTGCCAGCAGCGGAGCCAACCCTAGGGGAAACAACTATGGCTACACCTTC. Encoded protein: CASSGANPRGNNYGYTF. The chain recombines TRBV9 with TRBJ1-2; tentative D call: TRBD1 (5 bases). There are 17 residues in the CDR3. The germline CDR1 and CDR2 sequences are SGDLS and YYNGEE. V was shortened by 3 bases and J by 2 bases, with 20 bases between the two germline ends.

This clonotype was found a few times. This chain uses TRBV7-9 with TRBJ2-7, with 7 bases fitting TRBD1. After removal of 6 bases from V and 7 bases from J, the junction contained 15 bases not matched to a gene. Looked up from germline, CDR1 is SEHNR and CDR2 is FQNEAQ (reference sequence). This CDR3 has 15 amino acids. CDR3 in amino acids: CASRGPDAGGREQYF. DNA for the CDR3: TGTGCCAGCAGAGGGCCGGACGCAGGGGGAAGAGAGCAGTACTTC.

This rearrangement joins TRBV18 to TRBJ2-2; TRBD2 is a possible D gene (6 bases). CDR1 is KGHSH, CDR2 LQKENI, per germline. The CDR3 is 13 residues long. Trimming pared 2 bases from V and 6 bases from J, leaving 7 bases between. The CDR3 reads CASSPRDSGELFF. The CDR3 DNA reads TGTGCCAGCTCACCAAGGGACTCCGGGGAGCTGTTTTTT.

This clonotype occurred many times. The J gene is TRBJ2-5, the V gene TRBV24-1; maybe TRBD1 (6 bases). Trimming shortened V by 4 bases and J by 1 base, and 9 bases separated the two germline ends. CDR1 is KGHDR, CDR2 SFDVKD, per germline. The CDR3 contains 14 residues. Written as DNA, the CDR3 is TGTGCCACCAGTGACCAGGGGTTCCAAGAGACCCAGTACTTC. Encoded protein: CATSDQGFQETQYF.

V and J are TRBV28 and TRBJ2-3; D not certain. The V gene's germline CDR1 is MDHEN and CDR2 SYDVKM. The CDR3 spans 13 residues. V dropped 4 bases and J dropped 4 bases, with 9 bases sitting between them. CDR3 loop: CASSSSVPDTQYF. DNA for the CDR3: TGTGCCAGCAGTTCCTCCGTCCCAGATACGCAGTATTTT.